The 30 T cell receptor beta chains below all came from one sample that was sequenced in a study of blood T cell repertoires in COVID-19. The protocol was immunoSEQ multiplex PCR, while the TCRdb copy is restricted to in-frame clones and leaves out a portion. The sample carries 200,000 to 250,000 clones, roughly 90% recorded once. The sequenced material came from peripheral blood. The source of these receptors is a woman aged 60-75 years with acute or convalescent COVID-19.

The V gene is TRBV6-1, the J gene TRBJ1-5; the D gene is possibly TRBD1 (5 bases). From germline, CDR1 is MNHNS and CDR2 SASEGT. There are 13 residues in the CDR3. The V gene lost 2 bases and the J gene lost 6 bases, with 8 bases spanning the gap. CDR3 loop: CASSELGGQPQHF. CDR3 coding DNA: TGTGCCAGCAGTGAATTGGGGGGTCAGCCCCAGCATTTT.

This sequence joins TRBV5-8 and TRBJ2-3, with 10 nucleotides matching TRBD2. Per the germline V gene, CDR1 is SGHTS and CDR2 is YDEGEE. V lost 1 base and J lost 3; bases outside the gene matches: 8. CDR3 length: 17 amino acids. The CDR3 loop reads CASSLSGGGSATDTQYF. The DNA for the CDR3 is TGTGCCAGCAGCTTGAGCGGGGGGGGCTCGGCTACAGATACGCAGTATTTT.

The genes are TRBV6-6 and TRBJ2-7, with TRBD2 matching 10 bases. V gave up 6 bases and J gave up 4 bases; unmatched junction bases: 9. The CDR3 spans 15 residues. Germline V lookup: CDR1 MNHNY, CDR2 SVGAGI (reference sequence). In nucleotides, the CDR3 is TGTGCCAGCAGCCCCCGCGGACTAGCGGATTACGAGCAGTACTTC. It encodes CASSPRGLADYEQYF.

The rearrangement uses TRBV9 and TRBJ2-4; TRBD2 agrees at 9 bases. Per germline, CDR1 SGDLS and CDR2 YYNGEE. J was trimmed by 1 base and V by 0 bases; bases with no gene match: 2. The CDR3 loop spans 16 amino acids. The CDR3 is CASSVGSGGAKNIQYF. CDR3 nucleotides: TGTGCCAGCAGCGTAGGCAGCGGGGGGGCCAAAAACATTCAGTACTTC.

This chain links TRBV11-2 with TRBJ1-1; D gene ambiguous. The CDR3 length is 16 residues. Germline V gene data show CDR1 as SGHAT and CDR2 as FQNNGV. V lost 5 bases to trimming and J lost 1 base, with 17 bases between them. CDR3 nucleotides: TGTGCCAGCAGCGGAGGGTGGGGTTCAGGGAACACTGAAGCTTTCTTT. Its protein product is CASSGGWGSGNTEAFF.

This clone was recorded many times. This chain links TRBV2 with TRBJ1-2, with no clear D. The ends were cut back, 2 bases at V and 6 bases at J, with 16 bases in the middle. This CDR3 is built from 15 residues. Germline V lookup: CDR1 SNHLY, CDR2 FYNNEI. CDR3 in DNA: TGTGCCAGCAGTGAAACCCAGACTGCATTAAATGGCTACACCTTC. It is translated as CASSETQTALNGYTF.

The gene calls are TRBV28 and TRBJ2-1; D is possibly TRBD1 (6 bases). CDR3 length: 16 amino acids. Between the trimmed V and J ends, which lost 2 bases and 5 bases, there was a span of 16 bases. In germline, CDR1 is MDHEN, CDR2 SYDVKM. CDR3 in amino acids: CASSLTSVGQHNEQFF. The CDR3 bases are TGTGCCAGCAGTTTAACCAGCGTCGGACAGCACAATGAGCAGTTCTTC.

This clone occurred a few times. The chain uses TRBV7-9 and TRBJ1-2; 7 bases are a match to TRBD1. This CDR3 spans 14 amino acids. CDR1 and CDR2 from the germline V gene are SEHNR and FQNEAQ (reference sequence). After removal of 5 bases from V and 3 bases from J, the junction contained 6 bases not matched to a gene. DNA for the CDR3: TGTGCCAGCAGCCGGACAGGCCCCGACTATGGCTACACCTTC. It translates to CASSRTGPDYGYTF.

The CDR3 region is CAIRLGGGGTGELFF. Written as DNA, the CDR3 is TGTGCCATCAGACTAGGGGGCGGAGGCACCGGGGAGCTGTTTTTT. The V call is TRBV10-3, the J call TRBJ2-2; 7 positions agree with TRBD1. The CDR3 sequence is 15 residues long. Losses at the gene ends were 6 bases for V and 4 bases for J; bases not matched to a gene: 8. Germline V gene sequence: CDR1 ENHRY, CDR2 SYGVKD.

The gene calls are TRBV19 and TRBJ1-4; the D gene is possibly TRBD1 (5 bases). Trimming removed 6 bases from V and 7 bases from J, with 15 bases in between. CDR1 is LNHDA and CDR2 is SQIVND in the germline V gene (reference sequence). The CDR3 contains 14 residues. CDR3 nucleotide sequence: TGTGCCAGTAGGGACGGGGGACCCATTGAAAAACTGTTTTTT. Translation: CASRDGGPIEKLFF.

The chain employs TRBV10-3 and TRBJ1-5; 8 bases match TRBD1. Germline CDR1 and CDR2: ENHRY and SYGVKD. V dropped 5 bases and J dropped 2; count of bases not matched to a gene: 14. The CDR3 has 18 residues. The CDR3 DNA follows: TGTGCCATCAGTCAACAAATCCCCGGACAGGGTGGCAATCAGCCCCAGCATTTT. As protein: CAISQQIPGQGGNQPQHF.

The J gene is TRBJ1-3, the V gene TRBV19; 7 bases match TRBD1. The J segment lost 0 bases and the V segment lost 5 bases, leaving 13 bases of the junction unmatched. The germline V gene encodes CDR1 LNHDA and CDR2 SQIVND (reference sequence). The CDR3 length is 18 residues. The CDR3 region has the DNA TGTGCCAGTAGTCCGCGGGACAGTTCAGCTACCTCTGGAAACACCATATATTTT. It translates to CASSPRDSSATSGNTIYF.

The chain couples TRBV5-5 to TRBJ1-5; D is unresolved. CDR1 is SGHKS and CDR2 is YYEKEE in the germline V gene (reference sequence). V was clipped by 0 bases and J by 5 bases, with 9 bases between them. The CDR3 has 14 residues. CDR3 protein: CASSLGGPDQPQHF. The CDR3 DNA reads as TGTGCCAGCAGCTTGGGCGGTCCAGATCAGCCCCAGCATTTT.

The chain has TRBV4-1 and TRBJ1-6; D unresolved. V gave up 2 bases and J gave up 7 bases, with 15 bases separating them. The CDR3 extends over 16 amino acids. Germline V gives CDR1 MGHRA, CDR2 YSYEKL. DNA for the CDR3: TGCGCCAGCAGCCAACCCTCAGGAAATCCGAATTCACCCCTCCACTTT. It yields the protein CASSQPSGNPNSPLHF.

This clone was recorded only once. The chain employs TRBV30 and TRBJ1-2, with 8 bases that match TRBD1. Germline CDR1 is GTSNPN and CDR2 is SVGIG (reference sequence). This CDR3 is 12 amino acids long. V lost 5 bases, J lost 4 bases, and 3 bases stayed unmatched. The CDR3 is CAWSGGVYGYTF. The CDR3 nucleotides read TGTGCCTGGTCAGGGGGCGTCTATGGCTACACCTTC.

The chain combines TRBV5-5 with TRBJ2-1; no reliable D call. CDR1 is SGHKS and CDR2 is YYEKEE in the germline V gene (reference sequence). The ends were cut back, 0 bases at V and 4 bases at J, with 11 bases in the middle. The CDR3 has 15 amino acids. The CDR3 protein is CASSLVNSLYNEQFF. In nucleotides, the CDR3 is TGTGCCAGCAGCTTGGTTAACAGCCTGTACAATGAGCAGTTCTTC.

This chain connects TRBV7-8 to TRBJ1-5; TRBD1 might be the D (5 bases). The CDR3 loop spans 14 amino acids. Looked up from germline, CDR1 is SGHVS and CDR2 is FQNEAQ. Trimming removed 4 bases at V and 3 bases at J, with 10 bases between. The CDR3 DNA reads TGTGCCAGCAGCTCCAGGGAATCCAATCAGCCCCAGCATTTT. Residues: CASSSRESNQPQHF.

The sample holds one count of this clone. The chain carries TRBV5-4 and TRBJ1-4; tentative D call: TRBD1 (5 bases). The CDR3 extends over 17 amino acids. V was clipped by 5 bases and J by 0 bases, with 17 bases between them. CDR1 SGHNT and CDR2 YYREEE come from the germline V gene (reference sequence). The CDR3 reads CASSPGGGGTTNEKLFF. CDR3 coding DNA: TGTGCCAGCAGTCCGGGCGGGGGGGGAACAACTAATGAAAAACTGTTTTTT.

The V and J genes are TRBV6-5 and TRBJ2-3; 8 positions agree with TRBD2. This CDR3 comprises 13 residues. Germline loops: CDR1 MNHEY, CDR2 SVGAGI. After removal of 9 bases from V and 0 bases from J, the junction contained 2 bases not matched to a gene. CDR3 nucleotide sequence: TGTGCCAGTGCGGGGGGTAGCACAGATACGCAGTATTTT. As protein: CASAGGSTDTQYF.

CDR3 in DNA: TGTGCCAGCAGCGAAGCGGGAGGGCCTAGCTACGAGCAGTACTTC. Translated: CASSEAGGPSYEQYF. V gene TRBV7-6 combines with J gene TRBJ2-7, with 10 bases lining up with TRBD2. Germline V lookup: CDR1 SGHVS, CDR2 FNYEAQ. Trimming at V came to 5 bases and at J to 3 bases, leaving 7 bases not matched to a gene. The CDR3 is made up of 15 amino acids. Complete variable domain (other parts from reference TRBV7-6 and TRBJ2-7): GAGVSQSPRYKVTKRGQDVALRCDPISGHVSLYWYRQALGQGPEFLTYFNYEAQQDKSGLPNDRFSAERPEGSISTLTIQRTEQRDSAMYRCASSEAGGPSYEQYFGPGTRLTVT.

The V call is TRBV15, the J call TRBJ2-5; D is perhaps TRBD2 (6 bases). Germline CDR1 is LNHNV and CDR2 is YYDKDF (reference sequence). The CDR3 runs 15 residues. The V gene lost 0 bases and the J gene lost 3 bases, with 11 bases spanning the gap. CDR3 amino acids: CATSRDYSGEETQYF. CDR3 in DNA: TGTGCCACCAGCAGAGATTATTCGGGAGAAGAGACCCAGTACTTC.

The chain joins TRBV27 to TRBJ2-5; weak D call: TRBD1 (5 bases). Trimming shortened V by 3 bases and J by 2 bases, and 16 bases separated the two germline ends. Germline-derived CDR1 and CDR2 are MNHEY and SMNVEV (reference sequence). The CDR3 covers 16 residues. DNA for the CDR3: TGTGCCAGCAGTTTTCGGCAGGGTTTAGGACAAGAGACCCAGTACTTC. Translation: CASSFRQGLGQETQYF.

This chain connects TRBV10-3 to TRBJ2-3; D may be TRBD1 (6 bases). The germline V and J ends were trimmed by 4 bases and 0 bases, with 11 bases remaining between them. The V gene's germline CDR1 is ENHRY and CDR2 SYGVKD. The CDR3 has 15 residues. The CDR3 loop is CAISVQGRSTDTQYF. The CDR3, as DNA: TGTGCCATCAGTGTACAGGGTAGAAGCACAGATACGCAGTATTTT.

The chain carries TRBV11-2 and TRBJ2-7, with a possible D match to TRBD2 (6 bases). CDR1 and CDR2 from the germline V gene are SGHAT and FQNNGV. The CDR3 length is 13 residues. V gave up 5 bases and J gave up 3 bases, with 11 bases separating them. The CDR3 loop is CASSPGLYYEQYF. The CDR3 DNA reads as TGTGCCAGCAGCCCGGGACTTTACTACGAGCAGTACTTC.

The rearrangement uses TRBV12-3 or TRBV12-4 and TRBJ1-3; tentative D call: TRBD1 (6 bases). V dropped 11 bases and J dropped 6 bases, with 17 bases sitting between them. This CDR3 comprises 13 residues. The CDR3 nucleotides are TGTGCCTCCTCAACAGGGAGGGAAAACACCATATATTTT. This gives the protein CASSTGRENTIYF.

This clone showed up just once. This rearrangement joins TRBV4-1 to TRBJ1-6; 8 bases agree with TRBD1. CDR1 and CDR2 from the germline V gene are MGHRA and YSYEKL. The CDR3 is 15 amino acids. Trimming at V came to 3 bases and at J to 10 bases, leaving 8 bases not matched to a gene. The CDR3 DNA sequence: TGCGCCAGCAGCCAGGTGACAGGGGATAGCTCACCCCTCCACTTT. Its protein is CASSQVTGDSSPLHF.

V gene TRBV28 combines with J gene TRBJ2-1, with a possible D match to TRBD1 (7 bases). The CDR3 covers 13 residues. The germline gives CDR1 MDHEN, CDR2 SYDVKM. V lost 6 bases and J lost 6, with 12 bases in between. This chain's CDR3 is CASRGQGGNEQFF. In nucleotides, the CDR3 is TGTGCCAGCAGAGGGCAGGGGGGCAATGAGCAGTTCTTC.

In this sample, this clone turned up once. The chain is built from TRBV9 and TRBJ2-7, with TRBD1 matching 7 bases. The CDR3 loop spans 14 amino acids. CDR1 is SGDLS and CDR2 is YYNGEE in the germline V gene. V was clipped by 4 bases and J by 4 bases; unmatched bases: 8. This CDR3 reads CASSPRDRSYEQYF. CDR3 nucleotide sequence: TGTGCCAGCAGCCCCCGGGACAGAAGTTACGAGCAGTACTTC.

This chain's CDR3 is CASSSGQGGNYGYTF. As DNA, the CDR3 is TGCGCCAGCAGCTCCGGACAGGGAGGGAACTATGGCTACACCTTC. This chain joins TRBV5-1 and TRBJ1-2; 8 positions agree with TRBD1. The V and J ends lost 3 bases and 2 bases, in that order; junction bases with no gene match: 6. CDR1 is SGHRS, CDR2 YFSETQ, per germline. The CDR3 totals 15 residues.

In this sample, this clone turned up once. The chain carries TRBV19 and TRBJ1-1, with D perhaps TRBD1 (6 bases). Germline CDR1 and CDR2: LNHDA and SQIVND (reference sequence). V lost 5 bases, J lost 11 bases, and 18 bases lay in between. The CDR3 has 13 amino acids. The CDR3: CASSASGAPYAFF. The CDR3 DNA sequence: TGTGCCAGTAGTGCATCAGGGGCCCCGTACGCTTTCTTT.